This TCR beta chain was recorded in a study of CD8+ T cells in alopecia areata (dated by TCRdb to the late 2010s). For the study in its entirety: The treated patients took part in an open-label pilot trial in which moderate-to-severe alopecia areata was treated with oral tofacitinib at 5 to 10 mg twice daily. Patients received tofacitinib for 6 to 18 months and were then followed off drug for 6 months to check for delayed response and recurrence. The SALT score, which quantifies the percentage of affected scalp surface area, was used to measure disease severity in treated patients. High-throughput TCRbeta sequencing was used to examine T cell clonal expansion in alopecia areata in both the C3H/HeJ mouse model and human patients. On the human side, TCRbeta sequencing was run on scalp tissue and on sorted CD4+ and CD8+ peripheral blood T cells from healthy controls and from alopecia areata patients with either patchy or totalis/universalis disease. Tofacitinib-treated patients had biopsies at baseline and at 4 and 24 weeks of treatment, with a later scalp biopsy in several patients. Clonality in the scalp was compared among normal scalp (n=4), patchy alopecia areata scalp (n=8), and alopecia totalis/universalis scalp (n=8). RNA came from the PAXgene miRNA kit for fixed scalp, the miRNeasy kit for PBMCs, and the RNeasy kit for mouse skin. TCRbeta CDR3 regions were amplified by immunoSEQ multiplex PCR using 35 Vbeta forward and 13 Jbeta reverse primers. Overall study outcomes, separate from this receptor: Lesional scalp, especially in alopecia totalis/universalis, showed higher clonality and more expanded CD8+ clones than normal scalp, suggesting antigenic drive. Resident alphabeta T cells in normal human skin are also sequenced, complicating scalp TCR repertoire analysis, unlike mouse skin dominated by gammadelta T cells. During tofacitinib treatment, many expanded lesional clones stuck around in both scalp and blood, and this persistence may partly explain why relapse happens after treatment is stopped. Tofacitinib significantly lowered scalp clonality and the number of expanded CD8+ clones among the top 100 scalp clones. Compared with mice, TCR sequences shared between patients were less clear, possibly partly because of HLA diversity across the patient population. Because the treated cohort was small and had just a single nonresponder, larger studies are needed to establish links between baseline CD8+ expansion and response.

The library came from the immunoSEQ multiplex PCR assay. RNA was extracted from all samples and reverse transcribed into cDNA as template for TCR sequencing. First-strand cDNA was synthesized with SuperScript III using a 2:1 mix of oligo-dT and random hexamers. A synthetic immune receptor repertoire was used to assess amplification bias, and residual bias was removed computationally. As for the original processing: Raw reads were preprocessed for error removal, and CDR3 was defined according to IMGT conventions as running from the conserved cysteine to phenylalanine. Clonality was computed by normalizing Shannon entropy by log2 of the number of productive unique TCRs and subtracting the result from 1. Whether scalp clones were CD4 or CD8 was inferred by matching scalp TCRbeta sequences against CD4 and CD8 repertoires sorted from blood. The immuneACCESS repertoire file appears here via TCRdb, limited to in-frame rearrangements. These files lack a portion of the clones; in checked studies, under half of the deficit traces to unresolved V genes, and the cause of the others is not known. The V and J calls and clone size were taken over from that table, and D and trimming were inferred from the DNA. Across this sample there are about 270,000 clones, with 60% seen only once. 0.75% to 0.95% of the sample is held by the ten biggest clonotypes.

The sample's treatment or condition label is to be understood as: oral pan-JAK inhibitor, 5-10 mg twice daily. From alopecia areata patients, peripheral blood was collected along with lesional scalp punch biopsies. After PBMCs were isolated by density centrifugation and stained for CD3, CD4 and CD8, a FACSAria was used to sort CD4+ and CD8+ T cells. This clone was seen a few times. Its antigen specificity is not known. Base qualities are not at hand, and no much larger clone is one base apart. In the germline V gene, CDR1 corresponds to SGHTA and CDR2 to FQGNSA. CDR3 length: 17 amino acids, cysteine to phenylalanine. Only the CDR3 DNA stays, 51 bases, in frame from base 1. V is pruned by 5 bases and J by 2 bases, leaving 14 bases of the junction without a gene match.

The material was CD4+ T cells sorted from blood, obtained at week 52, from a patient treated with tofacitinib. Rearrangement joined TRBV7-2 to TRBJ2-7; 8 central nucleotides agree with TRBD2. The receptor's source is a human donor with alopecia areata. CDR3 sequence: CASSLSLWRGATYEQYF. The DNA reads as follows: TGTGCCAGCAGCCTTAGTCTATGGCGGGGGGCAACCTACGAGCAGTACTTC.